A single sample is the source of the 21 T cell receptor beta chains below, sequenced in a study of T cells expressing NK-cell markers. TCRdb re-called the 5' RACE reads; every CDR3 protein appears as one record, without DNA. This listing includes over 150,000 distinct CDR3 sequences. The sequencing sample was made of blood T cells: a sorted CD56 or NKG2C T cell subset, CD4+ or CD8+ T cells, or bulk PBMC T cells (not recorded which). These receptors all stem from a woman in her forties or fifties in good health.

The gene calls are TRBV20-1 and TRBJ2-2; TCRdb proposes TRBD1, but this gene call is untestable without DNA. Germline V CDR1 and CDR2: DFQATT, SNEGSKA (reference sequence). The CDR3 consists of 16 residues. CDR3 protein: CSARDPTGTATGELFF.

This chain's CDR3 is CASSLRGTARYNEQFF. The chain combines TRBV7-9 with TRBJ2-1; TCRdb gives TRBD1 as the D gene, but with no DNA this cannot be confirmed. Per germline, CDR1 SEHNR and CDR2 FQNEAQ (reference sequence). This CDR3 contains 16 residues.

The V and J genes are TRBV6-5 and TRBJ2-2; TCRdb names TRBD1, which stays unverified in the absence of DNA. This CDR3 contains 17 residues. The V gene's germline CDR1 is MNHEY and CDR2 SVGAGI. The CDR3 loop is CASSYSRQGGSGGELFF.

This rearrangement joins TRBV12-3 or TRBV12-4 to TRBJ1-5; TCRdb picks TRBD1, but there is no DNA to check that call. This CDR3 spans 15 amino acids. The CDR3 reads CASSDDRESNQPQHF.

This chain's CDR3 is CASKASNQPQHF. The chain employs TRBV12-3 or TRBV12-4 and TRBJ1-5. This CDR3 comprises 12 residues.

The chain carries TRBV7-8 and TRBJ2-3. Germline loops: CDR1 SGHVS, CDR2 FQNEAQ. This CDR3 region has 15 residues. The CDR3 region is CASSLAEDRTDTQYF.

The genes are TRBV5-1 and TRBJ2-7; the TRBD1 assignment by TCRdb is unverifiable without DNA. Germline values: CDR1 SGHRS, CDR2 YFSETQ. The CDR3 has 15 amino acids. This CDR3 is CASSLEGTGGDEQYF.

The gene calls are TRBV30 and TRBJ2-1; the D call from TCRdb, TRBD2, cannot be confirmed without DNA. CDR1 is GTSNPN, CDR2 SVGIG, per germline (reference sequence). The length of the CDR3 is 12 residues. CDR3 region: CAWRGGGFEQFF.

V usage is TRBV24-1 and J usage is TRBJ2-7; the D call from TCRdb, TRBD2, cannot be confirmed without DNA. The V gene's germline CDR1 is KGHDR and CDR2 SFDVKD. The CDR3 totals 14 residues. The CDR3 reads CATPRRASSYEQYF.

The chain combines TRBV20-1 with TRBJ1-2. Germline CDR1 reads DFQATT; CDR2 reads SNEGSKA (reference sequence). This CDR3 comprises 11 residues. CDR3 amino acids: CSAYNQISDTF.

The chain joins TRBV15 to TRBJ2-5. This CDR3 is built from 13 residues. Germline V gene lookup returns CDR1 LNHNV and CDR2 YYDKDF (reference sequence). CDR3 protein: CATSRSGSETQYF.

The chain recombines TRBV27 with TRBJ1-3. CDR1 MNHEY and CDR2 SMNVEV come from the germline V gene (reference sequence). The CDR3 consists of 15 residues. The CDR3: CASKKNGGPGNTIYF.

This rearrangement joins TRBV6-1 to TRBJ1-1. This CDR3 is 18 amino acids long. Germline CDR1 reads MNHNS; CDR2 reads SASEGT. CDR3 in amino acids: CASSENALPRPPHTEAFF.

The chain joins TRBV5-1 to TRBJ2-5; the TRBD1 assignment by TCRdb is unverifiable without DNA. Germline V CDR1 and CDR2: SGHRS, YFSETQ. CDR3 length equals 12 residues. CDR3 sequence: CATREGGETQYF.

This chain links TRBV29-1 with TRBJ1-4. Germline values: CDR1 SQVTM, CDR2 ANQGSEA. There are 11 residues in the CDR3. This chain's CDR3 is CSVRDSEKLFF.

The rearrangement joins TRBV9 to TRBJ2-5. The CDR3 runs 12 residues. Germline loops: CDR1 SGDLS, CDR2 YYNGEE. The CDR3 reads CASSAPRETQYF.

The rearrangement uses TRBV12-3 or TRBV12-4 and TRBJ2-1; the TRBD1 assignment by TCRdb is unverifiable without DNA. The CDR3 totals 13 residues. CDR3 amino acids: CASRGPRGDEQFF.

The chain joins TRBV12-3 or TRBV12-4 to TRBJ1-1. The CDR3 has 16 residues. CDR3 sequence: CASSLALVSGDTEAFF.

This chain joins TRBV9 and TRBJ2-7; the D gene TCRdb calls, TRBD1, cannot be checked with no DNA. The CDR3 is 13 amino acids. CDR1 is SGDLS, CDR2 YYNGEE, per germline. CDR3 sequence reads: CASSPGQIHEQYF.

The chain couples TRBV5-6 to TRBJ2-1. CDR1 and CDR2 (germline): SGHDT, YYEEEE. The CDR3 has 12 residues. The CDR3 protein is CASSSTNPEQFF.

This clonotype is labeled medium-sized based on frequency. This chain connects TRBV27 to TRBJ1-5; with no DNA, the TCRdb D assignment of TRBD1 cannot be verified. Germline V gene data show CDR1 as MNHEY and CDR2 as SMNVEV (reference sequence). This CDR3 contains 14 residues. The CDR3: CASQQGAGNQPQHF.